The table lists the clone carrying this T cell receptor beta chain with many counts. The target antigen is unknown. This entry comes from a study of T cells in Graves' hyperthyroidism and ophthalmopathy. Study-level findings and limits: Blood held most thyroid clonotypes expanded above 0.001 frequency. Ophthalmopathy was identified by the model a median about 6 months ahead of onset.

Ophthalmopathy in the patients scored at least 3 on Clinical Activity Score and at least 4 on NOSPECS grade, lasting under 3 months. Cells are PBMCs isolated from around 9.4 ml of fresh blood. The CDR3 totals 14 residues. V lost 2 bases and J 3 bases, leaving 10 bases between the germline ends. Germline lookup yields CDR1 MNHEY and CDR2 SVGAGI. Amplification yielded TCR beta CDR3 regions, with RNA transcripts as the source. The study used the HTBI primer set for a first-round RT-PCR of the TCR CDR3. A single record per CDR3 protein comes from TCRdb applying MiXCR to the multiplex PCR reads. The profile shows about 350,000 distinct CDR3 sequences, about a sixth of them singletons.

The sample was blood. V is TRBV6-5 and J is TRBJ1-1; D is possibly TRBD1 (6 bases). The sequence came from a woman between 40 and 55 years old with Graves' ophthalmopathy. The CDR3 DNA is TGTGCCAGCAGTTACGGGGGGCGCGACACTGAAGCTTTCTTT. It translates to CASSYGGRDTEAFF.